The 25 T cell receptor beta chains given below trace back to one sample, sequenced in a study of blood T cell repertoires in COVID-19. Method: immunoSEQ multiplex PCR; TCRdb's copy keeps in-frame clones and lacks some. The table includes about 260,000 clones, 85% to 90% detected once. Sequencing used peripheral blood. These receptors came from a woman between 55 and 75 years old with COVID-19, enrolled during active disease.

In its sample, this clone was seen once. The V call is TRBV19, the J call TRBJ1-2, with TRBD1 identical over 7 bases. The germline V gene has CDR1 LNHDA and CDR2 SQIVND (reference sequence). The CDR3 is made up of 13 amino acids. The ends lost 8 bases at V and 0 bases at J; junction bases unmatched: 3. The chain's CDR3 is CASRQGTNYGYTF. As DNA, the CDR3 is TGTGCCAGTCGACAGGGCACTAACTATGGCTACACCTTC.

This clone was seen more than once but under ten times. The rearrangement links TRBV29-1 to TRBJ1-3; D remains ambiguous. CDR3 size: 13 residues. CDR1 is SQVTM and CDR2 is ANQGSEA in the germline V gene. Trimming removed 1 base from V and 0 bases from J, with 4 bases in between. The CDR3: CSVEASSGNTIYF. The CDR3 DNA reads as TGCAGCGTTGAAGCGAGCTCTGGAAACACCATATATTTT.

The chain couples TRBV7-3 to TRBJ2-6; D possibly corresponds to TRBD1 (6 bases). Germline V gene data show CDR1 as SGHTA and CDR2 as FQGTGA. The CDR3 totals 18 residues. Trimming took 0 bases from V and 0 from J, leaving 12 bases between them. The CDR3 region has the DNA TGTGCCAGCAGCTTAACGGGCCAGGGGACCTCTGGGGCCAACGTCCTGACTTTC. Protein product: CASSLTGQGTSGANVLTF.

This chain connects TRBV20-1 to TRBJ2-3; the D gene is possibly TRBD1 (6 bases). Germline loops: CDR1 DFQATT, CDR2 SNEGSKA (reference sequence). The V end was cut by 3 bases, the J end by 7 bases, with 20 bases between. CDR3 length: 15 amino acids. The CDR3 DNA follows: TGCAGTGCTAGTCGTTCAGGGGCCACACCAAATACGCAGTATTTT. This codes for CSASRSGATPNTQYF.

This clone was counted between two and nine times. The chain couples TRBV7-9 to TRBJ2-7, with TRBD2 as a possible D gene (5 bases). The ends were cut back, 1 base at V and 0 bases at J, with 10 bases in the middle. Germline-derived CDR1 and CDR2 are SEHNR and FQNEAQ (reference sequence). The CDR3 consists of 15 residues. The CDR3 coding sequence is TGTGCCAGCAGCTTAGGGGGAGCAGCCTCCTACGAGCAGTACTTC. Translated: CASSLGGAASYEQYF.

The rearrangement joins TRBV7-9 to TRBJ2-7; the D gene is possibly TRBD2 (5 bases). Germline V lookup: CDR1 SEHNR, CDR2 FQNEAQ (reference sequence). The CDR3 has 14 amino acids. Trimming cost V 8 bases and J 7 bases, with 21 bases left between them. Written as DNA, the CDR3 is TGTGCCAGCTCCCCACCCGAGGCTAGAGGGGAGCAGTACTTC. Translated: CASSPPEARGEQYF.

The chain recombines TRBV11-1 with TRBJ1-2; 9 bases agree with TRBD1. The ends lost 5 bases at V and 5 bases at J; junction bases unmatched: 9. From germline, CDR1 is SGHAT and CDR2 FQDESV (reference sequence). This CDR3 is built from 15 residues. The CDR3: CASSQPGDRVYGYTF. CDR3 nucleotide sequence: TGTGCCAGCAGCCAACCCGGGGACAGGGTGTATGGCTACACCTTC.

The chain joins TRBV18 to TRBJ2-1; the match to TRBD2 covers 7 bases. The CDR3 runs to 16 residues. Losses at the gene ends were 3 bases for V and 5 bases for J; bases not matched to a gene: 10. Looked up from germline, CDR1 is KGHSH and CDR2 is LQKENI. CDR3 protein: CASSPTGTITDNEQFF. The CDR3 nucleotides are TGTGCCAGCTCACCCACCGGGACTATCACCGACAATGAGCAGTTCTTC.

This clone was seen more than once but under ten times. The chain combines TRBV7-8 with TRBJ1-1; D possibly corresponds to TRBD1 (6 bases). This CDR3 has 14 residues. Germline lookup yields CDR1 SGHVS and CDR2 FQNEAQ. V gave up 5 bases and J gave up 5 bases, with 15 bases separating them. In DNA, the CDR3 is TGTGCCAGCAGCCACCCAGGGGAAGGAACTGAAGCTTTCTTT. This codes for CASSHPGEGTEAFF.

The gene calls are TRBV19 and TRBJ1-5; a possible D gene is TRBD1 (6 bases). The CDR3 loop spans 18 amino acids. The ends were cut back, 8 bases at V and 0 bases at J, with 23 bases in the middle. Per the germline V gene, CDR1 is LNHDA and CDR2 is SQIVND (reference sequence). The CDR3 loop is CASHQRWTVLYSNQPQHF. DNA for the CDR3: TGTGCCAGTCACCAACGATGGACAGTTTTATATAGCAATCAGCCCCAGCATTTT. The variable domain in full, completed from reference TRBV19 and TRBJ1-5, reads DGGITQSPKYLFRKEGQNVTLSCEQNLNHDAMYWYRQDPGQGLRLIYYSQIVNDFQKGDIAEGYSVSREKKESFPLTVTSAQKNPTAFYLCASHQRWTVLYSNQPQHFGDGTRLSIL.

In nucleotides, the CDR3 is TGTGCCAGTAGTGAGCGGTCAGATACGCAGTATTTT. Amino acid sequence: CASSERSDTQYF. The rearrangement joins TRBV19 to TRBJ2-3; D perhaps matches TRBD2 (5 bases). From germline, CDR1 is LNHDA and CDR2 SQIVND (reference sequence). Trimming left V 5 bases short and J 4 bases short, with 7 bases between. This CDR3 spans 12 amino acids.

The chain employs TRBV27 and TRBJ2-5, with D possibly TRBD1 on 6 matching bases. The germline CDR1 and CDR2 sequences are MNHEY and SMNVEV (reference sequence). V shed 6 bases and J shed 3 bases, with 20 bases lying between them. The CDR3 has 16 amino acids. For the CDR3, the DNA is TGTGCCAGCAGAAACCCACGGGCCGGACAGAAAGAGACCCAGTACTTC. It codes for CASRNPRAGQKETQYF.

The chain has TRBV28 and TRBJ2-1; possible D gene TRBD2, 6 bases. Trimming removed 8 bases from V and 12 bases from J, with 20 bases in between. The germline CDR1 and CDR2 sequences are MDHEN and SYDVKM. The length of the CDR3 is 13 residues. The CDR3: CASLKGLQGWQFF. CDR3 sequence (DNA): TGTGCCAGCCTCAAGGGACTCCAGGGATGGCAGTTCTTC.

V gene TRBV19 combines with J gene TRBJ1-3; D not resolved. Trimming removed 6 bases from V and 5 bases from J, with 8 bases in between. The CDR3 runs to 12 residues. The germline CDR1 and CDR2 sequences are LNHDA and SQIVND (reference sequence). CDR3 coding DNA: TGTGCCAGTAGCCCAGTCCGAAACACCATATATTTT. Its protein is CASSPVRNTIYF.

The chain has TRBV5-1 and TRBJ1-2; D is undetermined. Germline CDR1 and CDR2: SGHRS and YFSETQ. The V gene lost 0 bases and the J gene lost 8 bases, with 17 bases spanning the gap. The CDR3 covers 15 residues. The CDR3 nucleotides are TGCGCCAGCAGCTTGGAGGCTCGAGGCCTCGCGGGCTACACCTTC. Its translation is CASSLEARGLAGYTF.

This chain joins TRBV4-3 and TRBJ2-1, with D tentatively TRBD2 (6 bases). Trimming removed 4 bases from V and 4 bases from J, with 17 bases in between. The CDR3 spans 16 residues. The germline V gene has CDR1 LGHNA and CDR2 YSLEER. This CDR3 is CASSRRSGLGYNEQFF. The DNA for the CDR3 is TGCGCCAGCAGCCGAAGGAGCGGGCTGGGTTACAATGAGCAGTTCTTC.

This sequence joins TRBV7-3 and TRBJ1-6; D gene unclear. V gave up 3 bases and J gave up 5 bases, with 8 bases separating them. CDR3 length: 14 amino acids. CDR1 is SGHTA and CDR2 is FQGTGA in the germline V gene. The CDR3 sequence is CASSFGVDNSPLHF. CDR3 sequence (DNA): TGTGCCAGCAGCTTCGGGGTAGATAATTCACCCCTCCACTTT.

This CDR3 is CASSGGYIQYF. The CDR3 bases are TGTGCCAGCAGCGGCGGGTACATTCAGTACTTC. This chain links TRBV7-2 with TRBJ2-4, with a weak D call TRBD2 (5 bases). With 5 bases removed from V and 8 bases from J, the gap between germline ends came to 7 bases. From germline, CDR1 is SGHTA and CDR2 FQGNSA. The CDR3 is made up of 11 amino acids.

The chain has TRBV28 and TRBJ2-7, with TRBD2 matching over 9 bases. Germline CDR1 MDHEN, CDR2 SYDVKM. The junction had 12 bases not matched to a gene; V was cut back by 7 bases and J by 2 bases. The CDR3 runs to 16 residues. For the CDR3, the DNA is TGTGCCAGCACCCCGACGGGCGGGAGGGGCACCTACGAGCAGTACTTC. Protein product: CASTPTGGRGTYEQYF.

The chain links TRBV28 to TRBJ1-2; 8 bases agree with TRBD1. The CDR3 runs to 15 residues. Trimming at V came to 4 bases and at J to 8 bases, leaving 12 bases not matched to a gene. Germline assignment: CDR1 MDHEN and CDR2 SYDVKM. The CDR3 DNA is TGTGCCAGCAGTTCAAACCCCAGGGGGCTCGAAGGCTACACCTTC. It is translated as CASSSNPRGLEGYTF.

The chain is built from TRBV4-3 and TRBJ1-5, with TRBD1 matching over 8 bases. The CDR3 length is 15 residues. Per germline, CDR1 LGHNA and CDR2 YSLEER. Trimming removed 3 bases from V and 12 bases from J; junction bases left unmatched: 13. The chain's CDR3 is CASSQSGTGLSRQHF. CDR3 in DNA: TGCGCCAGCAGCCAGTCCGGGACAGGCCTCTCTCGCCAGCATTTT.

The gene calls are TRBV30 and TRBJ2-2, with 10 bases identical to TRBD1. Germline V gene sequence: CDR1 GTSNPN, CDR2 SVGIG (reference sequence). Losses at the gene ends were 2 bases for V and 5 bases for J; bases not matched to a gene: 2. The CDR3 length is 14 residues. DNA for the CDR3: TGTGCCTGGAGTCGGACAGGGGGAACCGGGGAGCTGTTTTTT. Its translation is CAWSRTGGTGELFF.

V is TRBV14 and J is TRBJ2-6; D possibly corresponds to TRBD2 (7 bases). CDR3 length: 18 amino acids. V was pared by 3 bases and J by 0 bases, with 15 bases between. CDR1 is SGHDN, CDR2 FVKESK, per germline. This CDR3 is CASSQGGAHLSGANVLTF. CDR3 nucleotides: TGTGCCAGCAGCCAGGGGGGGGCCCATCTCTCTGGGGCCAACGTCCTGACTTTC.

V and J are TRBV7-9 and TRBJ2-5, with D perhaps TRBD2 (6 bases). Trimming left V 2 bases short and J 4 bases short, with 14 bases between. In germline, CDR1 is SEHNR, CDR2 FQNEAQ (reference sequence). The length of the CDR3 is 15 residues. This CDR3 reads CASSLRFGGGETQYF. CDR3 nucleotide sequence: TGTGCCAGCAGCTTAAGGTTCGGGGGAGGAGAGACCCAGTACTTC.

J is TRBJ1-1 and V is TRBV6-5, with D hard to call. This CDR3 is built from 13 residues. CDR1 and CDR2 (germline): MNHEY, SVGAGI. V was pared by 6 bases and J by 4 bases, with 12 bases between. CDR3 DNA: TGTGCCAGCAGCCAGGCTGGGTCCACTGAAGCTTTCTTT. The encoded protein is CASSQAGSTEAFF.